This TCR beta chain emerged from a study of cytomegalovirus exposure and HLA in healthy donors. Unrecorded immune exposures were likely, despite nominal health at sampling. CDR1 is MNHEY and CDR2 is SVGAGI in the germline V gene. The CDR3 is made up of 14 amino acids. J was trimmed by 2 bases and V by 2 bases; bases with no gene match: 1. Study-level results: Whilst most TCR sequences proved rare, a subset of public TCRs occurred across many donors. Earlier analysis found most TCR beta V segments productive about 90% or about 30% of the time.

This clone has just a few counts. Antigen unknown. The PCR made use of 60 Vbeta and 13 Jbeta primers. Generated by immunoSEQ multiplex PCR, the TCRdb table keeps only in-frame clones and is missing some. The top ten clones hold over 8.5% of a sample with approximately 150,000 clones, roughly 82% of them seen once. This rearrangement joins TRBV6-5 to TRBJ1-2; 8 bases match TRBD1. This receptor was taken from a man between 45 and 60 years old in good health and CMV-seropositive. Sequencing was done on a sample of PBMCs. The CDR3 DNA reads TGTGCCAGCAGTTACGACAGGGGAAACTATGGCTACACCTTC. Its translation is CASSYDRGNYGYTF.